These T cell receptor beta chains were read from a single sample in a study of vaccination effects on CD4 cells after COVID-19. The data were produced by immunoSEQ multiplex PCR, yet TCRdb's version contains in-frame clones alone and is incomplete. Here the sample spans approximately 25,000 clones, roughly 79% being singletons. Their cognate antigens are unknown. Sequenced material: CD4+ T cells from PBMCs cultured with SARS-CoV-2 spike peptides, taken after COVID-19 vaccination. The receptors were sampled from a human donor who received a COVID-19 vaccine. Some clones in this sample may be carry-over from other donors' samples. Both conserved end residues are part of each CDR3. A D gene is named only where the DNA matches it firmly. Clone sizes are given selectively: once, few, many, or a class where the clone is expanded.

NA,TRBV3-1/TRBV3-2,TRBJ1-5,NA,CASSAKSNQPQHF,TGTGCCAGCTCGGCGAAGTCCAATCAGCCCCAGCATTTT
NA,TRBV25-1,TRBJ1-1,NA,CASRWGELTEAFF,TGTGCCAGCAGATGGGGGGAACTAACTGAAGCTTTCTTT
NA,TRBV30,TRBJ1-6,NA,CAWRSRRVYSPLHF,TGTGCCTGGAGGTCCAGGCGAGTGTATTCACCCCTCCACTTT
few,TRBV5-1,TRBJ1-4,NA,CASSLRASPNEKLFF,TGCGCCAGCAGCTTGCGGGCGTCACCTAATGAAAAACTGTTTTTT
NA,TRBV18,TRBJ2-1,TRBD2,CASSPKAGAWLDEQFF,TGTGCCAGCTCACCGAAAGCGGGGGCCTGGTTGGATGAGCAGTTCTTC
NA,TRBV2,TRBJ2-3,NA,CATTGAGRTQYF,TGTGCCACGACTGGGGCGGGGCGAACGCAGTATTTT
NA,TRBV7-2,TRBJ1-4,NA,CASSLGGVSPNEKLFF,TGTGCCAGCAGCTTAGGGGGTGTGAGCCCTAATGAAAAACTGTTTTTT
NA,TRBV11-2,TRBJ2-2,TRBD1,CASSLSVGQGYLFF,TGTGCCAGCAGCTTATCTGTAGGACAGGGTTACCTGTTTTTT
NA,TRBV28,TRBJ2-5,TRBD2,CASAFGSGGPETQYF,TGTGCCAGCGCGTTTGGGTCGGGGGGGCCAGAGACCCAGTACTTC
NA,TRBV28,TRBJ1-1,NA,CASTAGDPEAFF,TGTGCCAGCACCGCAGGGGACCCTGAAGCTTTCTTT
few,TRBV7-2,TRBJ2-3,NA,CASSWIFSTDTQYF,TGTGCCAGCAGCTGGATTTTTAGCACAGATACGCAGTATTTT
NA,TRBV5-1,TRBJ2-3,TRBD1,CASSLGARGYTDTQYF,TGCGCCAGCAGCTTGGGGGCCAGGGGGTACACAGATACGCAGTATTTT
NA,TRBV19,TRBJ1-2,NA,CASSDRSRANYGYTF,TGTGCCAGTAGCGACCGGTCACGAGCCAACTATGGCTACACCTTC
once,TRBV7-8,TRBJ1-1,NA,CASSLKGEGTEAFF,TGTGCCAGCAGCTTAAAGGGAGAAGGAACTGAAGCTTTCTTT
NA,TRBV28,TRBJ2-5,NA,CASSLKRFQETQYF,TGTGCCAGCAGTTTAAAGCGGTTCCAAGAGACCCAGTACTTC
NA,TRBV6-2/TRBV6-3,TRBJ2-3,TRBD2,CASSSTSGGSLYTQYF,TGTGCCAGCAGTTCTACTAGCGGGGGTTCCCTGTATACGCAGTATTTT
NA,TRBV5-6,TRBJ2-3,NA,CASSLVLYDFSPDTQYF,TGTGCCAGCAGCTTGGTACTGTACGATTTTTCCCCAGATACGCAGTATTTT
NA,TRBV6-1,TRBJ2-2,NA,CASSEGWRTGELFF,TGTGCCAGCAGTGAAGGGTGGAGGACCGGGGAGCTGTTTTTT
few,TRBV3-1/TRBV3-2,TRBJ2-2,NA,CASSQMTQNTGELFF,TGTGCCAGCAGCCAAATGACTCAGAACACCGGGGAGCTGTTTTTT
NA,TRBV6-5,TRBJ2-2,NA,CASSLQGNTGELFF,TGTGCCAGCAGCCTACAGGGGAACACCGGGGAGCTGTTTTTT
NA,TRBV30,TRBJ1-6,NA,CAWSTGPYNSPLHF,TGTGCCTGGAGTACGGGGCCCTATAATTCACCCCTCCACTTT
NA,TRBV5-1,TRBJ2-5,TRBD2,CASSNKGLDQETQYF,TGCGCCAGCAGCAACAAGGGACTAGACCAAGAGACCCAGTACTTC
NA,TRBV28,TRBJ1-5,NA,CASRPGTENQPQHF,TGTGCCAGCAGACCCGGGACTGAGAATCAGCCCCAGCATTTT
NA,TRBV7-3,TRBJ1-1,NA,CASSLHMNTEAFF,TGTGCCAGCAGCTTGCACATGAACACTGAAGCTTTCTTT
NA,TRBV7-2,TRBJ1-6,NA,CASSFSVAGGGDSPLHF,TGTGCCAGCAGCTTTTCGGTGGCAGGCGGCGGGGATTCACCCCTCCACTTT
NA,TRBV30,TRBJ1-1,NA,CAWGLDMSSTEAFF,TGTGCCTGGGGGCTGGACATGAGCTCCACTGAAGCTTTCTTT
NA,TRBV4-1,TRBJ2-3,TRBD1,CASSQVGRDRGQDTQYF,TGCGCCAGCAGCCAAGTGGGCCGGGACAGGGGGCAAGATACGCAGTATTTT
NA,TRBV12-3/TRBV12-4,TRBJ1-1,NA,CASSVSSKAFF,TGTGCCAGCAGTGTCAGTAGTAAAGCTTTCTTT
NA,TRBV12-5,TRBJ1-4,TRBD1,CASGLSRTGVEKLFF,TGTGCTAGTGGTCTCAGTCGGACAGGGGTGGAAAAACTGTTTTTT
NA,TRBV11-2,TRBJ1-6,TRBD1,CASSGFPGQHNSPLHF,TGTGCCAGCAGCGGATTCCCGGGACAGCACAATTCACCCCTCCACTTT
NA,TRBV2,TRBJ2-1,NA,CASSALRGYNEQFF,TGTGCCAGCAGTGCACTTCGGGGTTACAATGAGCAGTTCTTC
NA,TRBV9,TRBJ2-5,TRBD2,CASSLYGGQETQYF,TGTGCCAGCAGCCTCTACGGGGGGCAAGAGACCCAGTACTTC
NA,TRBV4-2,TRBJ1-4,NA,CASSQDIGATNEKLFF,TGTGCCAGCAGCCAAGATATAGGGGCAACTAATGAAAAACTGTTTTTT
NA,TRBV9,TRBJ2-5,NA,CASSPGPAGETQYF,TGTGCCAGCAGCCCTGGACCTGCTGGAGAGACCCAGTACTTC
NA,TRBV6-1,TRBJ2-1,NA,CASSARVEASYNEQFF,TGTGCCAGCAGTGCCCGGGTCGAAGCATCCTACAATGAGCAGTTCTTC
NA,TRBV5-1,TRBJ2-5,NA,CASSRDNQETQYF,TGCGCCAGCAGCCGGGACAACCAAGAGACCCAGTACTTC
NA,TRBV7-2,TRBJ1-1,NA,CASSLAGNTEAFF,TGTGCCAGCAGCTTAGCAGGGAACACTGAAGCTTTCTTT
few,TRBV6-5,TRBJ1-5,TRBD1,CASSRGTGFQPQHF,TGTGCCAGCAGCCGTGGGACAGGGTTTCAGCCCCAGCATTTT
NA,TRBV7-7,TRBJ2-5,NA,CASSVSSTRGGRETQYF,TGTGCCAGCAGCGTCTCATCCACTAGGGGAGGACGAGAGACCCAGTACTTC
NA,TRBV9,TRBJ2-7,NA,CASSPTAGGVGEQYF,TGTGCCAGCAGCCCGACAGCCGGCGGGGTAGGGGAGCAGTACTTC